A single sample is the source of the 16 T cell receptor beta chains below, sequenced in a study of T cell changes during pregnancy in multiple sclerosis. TCRdb keeps only in-frame clones here, not all; method: immunoSEQ multiplex PCR. The top ten hold about 2.3% of the sample, which has 64,000 or so clones, around 96% seen once. This specimen was CD8+ T cells from peripheral blood mononuclear cells, taken after pregnancy. Receptors were obtained from a female donor with multiple sclerosis, enrolled in a pregnancy study.

The gene calls are TRBV7-9 and TRBJ2-3; D unclear. CDR1 SEHNR and CDR2 FQNEAQ come from the germline V gene (reference sequence). The CDR3 length is 15 residues. Trimming shortened V by 4 bases and J by 3 bases, and 14 bases separated the two germline ends. The chain's CDR3 is CASSSPPSGTDTQYF. In DNA form, the CDR3 reads TGTGCCAGCAGCTCACCCCCCTCCGGGACAGATACGCAGTATTTT.

This chain uses TRBV15 with TRBJ2-5, with 8 positions matching TRBD1. In germline, CDR1 is LNHNV, CDR2 YYDKDF (reference sequence). This CDR3 region has 16 residues. The trim removed 0 bases at V and 5 bases at J, leaving 8 bases unmatched. CDR3 DNA sequence: TGTGCCACCAGCAGAGAAAAGGCAGGGGGCTTGGAGACCCAGTACTTC. Translation: CATSREKAGGLETQYF.

This chain connects TRBV7-9 to TRBJ2-7; 7 bases are shared with TRBD1. From germline, CDR1 is SEHNR and CDR2 FQNEAQ (reference sequence). This CDR3 spans 15 amino acids. The V and J ends lost 5 bases and 2 bases, in that order; junction bases with no gene match: 9. CDR3 residues: CASSGPGTEAYEQYF. As DNA, the CDR3 is TGTGCCAGCAGCGGGCCCGGGACAGAAGCCTACGAGCAGTACTTC.

The V and J genes are TRBV2 and TRBJ2-4, with D perhaps matching TRBD1 (6 bases). Trimming took off 7 bases at V and 2 bases at J, with 18 bases between the two ends. The CDR3 length is 16 residues. Germline V CDR1 and CDR2: SNHLY, FYNNEI. This CDR3 reads CASMRPDSGSKNIQYF. CDR3 DNA: TGTGCCAGCATGAGACCGGACAGTGGATCCAAAAACATTCAGTACTTC.

The chain combines TRBV10-3 with TRBJ2-7; D perhaps matches TRBD2 (6 bases). The CDR3 spans 15 residues. Trimming took 3 bases from V and 3 from J, leaving 15 bases between them. Germline values: CDR1 ENHRY, CDR2 SYGVKD. The CDR3 nucleotides are TGTGCCATCAGTGATAGCGGTTACGTCGACTACGAGCAGTACTTC. Translating gives CAISDSGYVDYEQYF.

The V gene is TRBV15, the J gene TRBJ2-7; 7 bases match TRBD1. The CDR3 has 13 residues. V shed 3 bases and J 3 bases; nucleotides not matched to a gene: 2. Germline values: CDR1 LNHNV, CDR2 YYDKDF (reference sequence). As DNA, the CDR3 is TGTGCCACCAGCAGGAGGACAGGCTACGAGCAGTACTTC. It is translated as CATSRRTGYEQYF.

With respect to this clone: A junction boundary mismatches the germline segment, possibly from a read error. The chain combines TRBV27 with TRBJ2-7, with a possible D match to TRBD2 (6 bases). Per the germline V gene, CDR1 is MNHEY and CDR2 is SMNVEV (reference sequence). The CDR3 has 11 residues. CDR3 bases: TGTGCCAGCAGTTCCGGACGGGAGCGGTACTTC. It translates to CASSSGRERYF.

The chain links TRBV9 to TRBJ2-1; TRBD2 aligns across 11 bases. The CDR3 is 15 residues long. Germline CDR1 is SGDLS and CDR2 is YYNGEE. Trimming at V came to 3 bases and at J to 5 bases, leaving 4 bases not matched to a gene. The CDR3 sequence is CASSAGGLADNEQFF. Here the CDR3 DNA reads TGTGCCAGCAGCGCTGGGGGACTAGCGGACAATGAGCAGTTCTTC.

The chain uses TRBV9 and TRBJ2-6; 15 bases align to TRBD2. Germline CDR1 and CDR2: SGDLS and YYNGEE. V was clipped by 2 bases and J by 4 bases; unmatched bases: 7. The CDR3 has 19 residues. The CDR3 DNA sequence: TGTGCCAGCAGCGTTAGGACTAGCGGGAGGGCAGAAGGGGCCAACGTCCTGACTTTC. Residues: CASSVRTSGRAEGANVLTF.

The chain recombines TRBV27 with TRBJ1-2; D perhaps matches TRBD1 (6 bases). Germline assignment: CDR1 MNHEY and CDR2 SMNVEV (reference sequence). This CDR3 comprises 14 residues. V lost 8 bases and J 3 bases, leaving 16 bases between the germline ends. The CDR3 DNA follows: TGTGCCAGCCGACCTCACAGGGTTGACTATGGCTACACCTTC. It codes for CASRPHRVDYGYTF.

This clone was seen a single time. The V call is TRBV29-1, the J call TRBJ2-7, with TRBD2 matching 10 bases. V lost 4 bases to trimming and J lost 2 bases; unmatched junction nucleotides: 8. The CDR3 covers 15 residues. Germline-derived CDR1 and CDR2 are SQVTM and ANQGSEA. The CDR3 nucleotides read TGCAGCGTTGTCCCTAGCGGGAGCGGGGCCTACGAGCAGTACTTC. Encoded protein: CSVVPSGSGAYEQYF.

The chain recombines TRBV6-6 with TRBJ2-7, with D possibly TRBD2 on 5 matching bases. This CDR3 is 11 amino acids long. The V end was cut by 5 bases, the J end by 6 bases, with 8 bases between. Germline V gene sequence: CDR1 MNHNY, CDR2 SVGAGI (reference sequence). The CDR3 reads CASSLASEQYF. The CDR3 region has the DNA TGTGCCAGCAGTCTAGCTTCCGAGCAGTACTTC.

For this clone: One junction end disagrees with the germline gene, perhaps due to a read error. This chain joins TRBV2 and TRBJ2-1; TRBD1 is a possible D gene (5 bases). Germline-derived CDR1 and CDR2 are SNHLY and FYNNEI. The CDR3 covers 14 residues. DNA of the CDR3: TGTGCCAGCACTGAAGCCCCAGGGCTAAATGAGCAGTTCTTC. This translates into CASTEAPGLNEQFF.

The rearrangement joins TRBV2 to TRBJ1-1; no reliable D call. Germline CDR1 and CDR2: SNHLY and FYNNEI. The CDR3 runs 13 residues. Trimming left V 2 bases short and J 1 base short, with 5 bases between. This chain's CDR3 is CASSEWANTEAFF. CDR3 coding DNA: TGTGCCAGCAGTGAATGGGCGAACACTGAAGCTTTCTTT.

V gene TRBV6-5 combines with J gene TRBJ2-1, with 8 bases fitting TRBD2. The CDR3 consists of 15 residues. Per germline, CDR1 MNHEY and CDR2 SVGAGI. The J segment lost 4 bases and the V segment lost 2 bases, leaving 4 bases of the junction unmatched. Here the CDR3 reads CASSYDSGNYNEQFF. DNA of the CDR3: TGTGCCAGCAGTTACGATAGCGGGAATTACAATGAGCAGTTCTTC.

The V and J genes are TRBV19 and TRBJ2-1, with D tentatively TRBD2 (6 bases). Trimming took 3 bases from V and 6 from J, leaving 15 bases between them. The CDR3 is made up of 15 amino acids. Per germline, CDR1 LNHDA and CDR2 SQIVND (reference sequence). The CDR3, as DNA: TGTGCCAGTAGTATCACTAGCCGAGGGGTCAATGAGCAGTTCTTC. Residues: CASSITSRGVNEQFF.